The 23 T cell receptor beta chains listed next were all sequenced from one sample in a study of type 1 and type 2 diabetes patients. Amplification started from genomic DNA. The TCR beta CDR3 region was amplified using 30 forward and 13 reverse primers. Each CDR3 protein gets one entry after TCRdb re-called the multiplex PCR reads with MiXCR. The sample has fewer than 300,000 distinct CDR3 sequences; around 47% are singletons. The sample consisted of peripheral blood mononuclear cells (PBMCs). Receptors originate from a man younger than 35 with type 2 diabetes.

Only a few counts were recorded for this clonotype. Here the CDR3 reads CASRNPRTSGSNEQYF. The CDR3 DNA follows: TGCGCCAGCAGAAACCCACGGACTAGCGGGAGTAACGAGCAGTACTTC. The chain links TRBV10-2 to TRBJ2-7; 13 nucleotides match TRBD2. The CDR3 sequence is 16 residues long. V shed 6 bases, J shed 5 bases, and the junction held 10 bases outside the gene matches. Per germline, CDR1 WSHSY and CDR2 SAAADI.

This clonotype appeared a few times. The CDR3 DNA follows: TGTGCCAGCAGCCCTGGTATGTTGGAACGACAAGAGACCCAGTACTTC. This gives the protein CASSPGMLERQETQYF. The chain uses TRBV7-2 and TRBJ2-5; D is uncertain. This CDR3 is built from 16 residues. The V end was cut by 5 bases, the J end by 2 bases, with 18 bases between. CDR1 is SGHTA and CDR2 is FQGNSA in the germline V gene.

In its sample, this clonotype was seen once. The chain employs TRBV9 and TRBJ2-3; D unclear. The CDR3 runs to 15 residues. Between the trimmed V and J ends, which lost 0 bases and 3 bases, there was a span of 11 bases. CDR1 is SGDLS, CDR2 YYNGEE, per germline. As DNA, the CDR3 is TGTGCCAGCAGCGTAGACACCAGGTCGACAGATACGCAGTATTTT. Its translation is CASSVDTRSTDTQYF.

The rearrangement joins TRBV28 to TRBJ2-5, with 7 bases that match TRBD2. This CDR3 contains 16 residues. J gave up 5 bases and V 4 bases, and 13 bases lay outside the gene matches. Germline-derived CDR1 and CDR2 are MDHEN and SYDVKM. The chain's CDR3 is CASSSLRTSYYETQYF. CDR3 in DNA: TGTGCCAGCAGTTCCCTACGGACTAGTTATTATGAGACCCAGTACTTC.

This clonotype was counted a few times. The chain links TRBV7-2 to TRBJ2-1, with D tentatively TRBD2 (6 bases). The CDR3 has 12 residues. V was trimmed by 5 bases and J by 7 bases, leaving 9 bases between them. CDR1 and CDR2 (germline): SGHTA, FQGNSA. The CDR3 loop is CASSPSGNEQFF. The CDR3 nucleotides are TGTGCCAGCAGCCCGAGCGGGAATGAGCAGTTCTTC.

This clonotype was detected a few times. The chain links TRBV29-1 to TRBJ1-1; D not certain. The V end lost 3 bases, the J end lost 0 bases, and 11 bases lay between the germline ends. Germline V gives CDR1 SQVTM, CDR2 ANQGSEA. The CDR3 sequence is 14 residues long. CDR3 nucleotide sequence: TGCAGCGTTGAGACGGGAAGGTTGAACACTGAAGCTTTCTTT. It is translated as CSVETGRLNTEAFF.

This clonotype was observed many times. The chain carries TRBV30 and TRBJ1-2, with D possibly matching TRBD1 (5 bases). Germline assignment: CDR1 GTSNPN and CDR2 SVGIG (reference sequence). The CDR3 contains 14 residues. The V and J ends lost 1 base and 8 bases respectively, with 17 bases between them. The CDR3 DNA reads TGTGCCTGGAGTGGTCTCGCCAGGGCGGGGGGCTACACCTTC. Translated, it gives CAWSGLARAGGYTF.

This clonotype was found a few times. This chain joins TRBV7-8 and TRBJ1-4, with 7 nucleotides matching TRBD1. Germline V gene data show CDR1 as SGHVS and CDR2 as FQNEAQ. Trimming cost V 5 bases and J 3 bases; bases outside gene matches: 6. This CDR3 is built from 15 residues. CDR3 amino acids: CASSDLGQPNEKLFF. Written as DNA, the CDR3 is TGTGCCAGCAGCGACCTGGGACAGCCTAATGAAAAACTGTTTTTT.

The chain links TRBV10-3 to TRBJ2-2; perhaps D is TRBD1 or TRBD2 (7 bases each). Trimming cost V 11 bases and J 10 bases, with 20 bases left between them. Per germline, CDR1 ENHRY and CDR2 SYGVKD. The CDR3 is 13 residues long. This CDR3 reads CAAGEGASEELFF. The CDR3 DNA follows: TGTGCCGCCGGGGAGGGGGCGTCCGAGGAGCTGTTTTTT.

CDR3 loop: CASSRTGTGGHTEAFF. CDR3 sequence (DNA): TGTGCCAGCAGTAGGACCGGGACAGGGGGCCACACTGAAGCTTTCTTT. The chain combines TRBV6-6 with TRBJ1-1; 12 bases are shared with TRBD1. Germline lookup yields CDR1 MNHNY and CDR2 SVGAGI (reference sequence). The junction had 7 bases not matched to a gene; V was cut back by 5 bases and J by 3 bases. This CDR3 is built from 16 residues.

The chain is built from TRBV30 and TRBJ1-5; a possible D gene is TRBD1 (6 bases). V lost 0 bases, J lost 7 bases, and 10 bases lay in between. This CDR3 contains 13 residues. Germline V gives CDR1 GTSNPN, CDR2 SVGIG (reference sequence). The CDR3 spells CAWSVLDRQPQHF. DNA of the CDR3: TGTGCCTGGAGTGTACTGGACAGACAGCCCCAGCATTTT.

A note on this clonotype: A read error may produce the germline difference seen at one junction end. The rearrangement uses TRBV6-4 and TRBJ2-5; the D gene is possibly TRBD2 (5 bases). CDR3 size: 13 residues. Germline CDR1 is MRHNA and CDR2 is SNTAGT. Written as DNA, the CDR3 is TGTGCCAGCAGTGACGGTATACGGGATACGCAGTGTTTT. It translates to CASSDGIRDTQCF.

As to this clonotype: This may be a read error: a much more frequent sequence differs by one nucleotide. The V gene is TRBV7-3, the J gene TRBJ1-1; a weak D match, TRBD1 (5 bases). V was cut by 0 bases and J by 2 bases, with 10 bases left in between. In germline, CDR1 is SGHTA, CDR2 FQGTGA. CDR3 size: 15 residues. CDR3 bases: TGTGCCAGCAGCTTAACCCGGGGCCCTAACACTGAAGCTTTCTTT. This gives the protein CASSLTRGPNTEAFF.

This clonotype has a handful of counts. The chain combines TRBV20-1 with TRBJ1-1, with D possibly TRBD1 on 6 matching bases. Germline assignment: CDR1 DFQATT and CDR2 SNEGSKA (reference sequence). V was cut by 6 bases and J by 6 bases, with 20 bases left in between. The CDR3 spans 14 residues. DNA for the CDR3: TGCAGTGCGCCCCTAGGCAGGGGCTATGCTGAAGCTTTCTTT. This gives the protein CSAPLGRGYAEAFF.

As regards this clonotype: This clone may be a read error of a much larger clone one base away. The chain links TRBV2 to TRBJ2-5; 7 nucleotides match TRBD1. Trimming at V came to 6 bases and at J to 11 bases, leaving 18 bases not matched to a gene. The CDR3 has 15 residues. CDR1 and CDR2 from the germline V gene are SNHLY and FYNNEI. The CDR3: CASRYIRDRDDEQYF. CDR3 nucleotides: TGTGCCAGCAGGTACATCCGAGACAGGGACGATGAGCAGTACTTC.

This chain uses TRBV5-1 with TRBJ1-2, with a weak D call TRBD1 (5 bases). There are 13 residues in the CDR3. Trimming shortened V by 7 bases and J by 4 bases, and 14 bases separated the two germline ends. Germline-derived CDR1 and CDR2 are SGHRS and YFSETQ. The CDR3, as DNA: TGCGCCAGCCGCCTGGGGGAAGGCTATGGCTACACCTTC. This codes for CASRLGEGYGYTF.

The rearrangement joins TRBV5-1 to TRBJ2-5; 7 bases agree with TRBD2. The CDR3 has 15 residues. V was pared by 4 bases and J by 3 bases, with 9 bases of the junction left unmatched. Germline-derived CDR1 and CDR2 are SGHRS and YFSETQ. The CDR3 reads CASSQTGLGEETQYF. In DNA, the CDR3 is TGCGCCAGCAGCCAAACCGGACTAGGCGAAGAGACCCAGTACTTC. The whole variable domain, remainder taken from reference TRBV5-1 and TRBJ2-5, is KAGVTQTPRYLIKTRGQQVTLSCSPISGHRSVSWYQQTPGQGLQFLFEYFSETQRNKGNFPGRFSGRQFSNSRSEMNVSTLELGDSALYLCASSQTGLGEETQYFGPGTRLLVL.

This clonotype was seen a few times. The V and J genes are TRBV27 and TRBJ1-2, with D unclear. This CDR3 region has 15 residues. Trimming removed 4 bases from V and 2 bases from J, with 14 bases in between. Germline values: CDR1 MNHEY, CDR2 SMNVEV (reference sequence). This CDR3 reads CASSSTSPLNYGYTF. Written as DNA, the CDR3 is TGTGCCAGCAGTTCAACGAGCCCCCTAAACTATGGCTACACCTTC.

This clonotype was picked up a small number of times. This sequence joins TRBV6-1 and TRBJ2-3; 9 nucleotides agree with TRBD1. The CDR3 is 15 residues long. Germline V gene sequence: CDR1 MNHNS, CDR2 SASEGT. V trimming: 2 bases; J trimming: 3 bases; junction bases outside the gene matches: 3. CDR3 bases: TGTGCCAGCAGTGAACGCGACAGGGGGACAGATACGCAGTATTTT. Its protein is CASSERDRGTDTQYF.

This clonotype has a handful of counts. The chain is built from TRBV7-2 and TRBJ1-2; TRBD1 is a possible D gene (5 bases). Germline loops: CDR1 SGHTA, CDR2 FQGNSA. With 8 bases removed from V and 12 bases from J, the gap between germline ends came to 19 bases. The CDR3 is 12 residues long. The CDR3 DNA is TGTGCCAGCGTTTCGGGACCCCTGCGGCACACCTTC. Protein: CASVSGPLRHTF.

The rearrangement uses TRBV27 and TRBJ1-2; 7 bases are shared with TRBD1. Germline V gene lookup returns CDR1 MNHEY and CDR2 SMNVEV (reference sequence). V gave up 6 bases and J gave up 9 bases; unmatched junction bases: 4. The CDR3 has 11 amino acids. The DNA for the CDR3 is TGTGCCAGCAGGACAGGGTATAGCTACACCTTC. It yields the protein CASRTGYSYTF.

This clonotype was observed a handful of times. The rearrangement joins TRBV18 to TRBJ2-2; the D call may be TRBD1 or TRBD2 (5 bases each). This CDR3 has 15 residues. Trimming removed 3 bases at V and 1 base at J, with 9 bases between. Looked up from germline, CDR1 is KGHSH and CDR2 is LQKENI. The CDR3 protein is CASSPRGENTGELFF. In DNA form, the CDR3 reads TGTGCCAGCTCACCGAGGGGAGAGAACACCGGGGAGCTGTTTTTT.

This clonotype occurred once. The gene calls are TRBV2 and TRBJ2-7, with TRBD2 matching 13 bases. V lost 6 bases to trimming and J lost 2 bases; unmatched junction nucleotides: 7. The CDR3 consists of 16 residues. CDR1 and CDR2 from the germline V gene are SNHLY and FYNNEI. CDR3 DNA sequence: TGTGCCAGCAGGGCCGGGACTAGCGGGATAACCTACGAGCAGTACTTC. Encoded protein: CASRAGTSGITYEQYF.